Reported below is one TCR beta chain. Germline assignment: CDR1 MDHEN and CDR2 SYDVKM. This CDR3 contains 15 residues. The ends were cut back, 8 bases at V and 0 bases at J, with 16 bases in the middle. The sample comes from a study of blood T cell repertoires in COVID-19. About the research overall: Samples taken during acute and convalescent COVID-19 were collected in the United States, Italy and Spain. Sample material is recorded as cDNA or gDNA derived from T cells, B-cell-depleted T cells, or PBMCs.

In the authors' methods: Reference gene primer amplification gave estimated nucleated cell counts. The data were produced by immunoSEQ multiplex PCR, yet TCRdb's version contains in-frame clones alone and is incomplete. Clonal size and the V and J genes are those of that table, whereas D and trimming came from the DNA. The sample includes about 80,000 clones, around 83% of them seen just once. The TCR comes from a human donor in a cohort sampled during active COVID-19. This sequence joins TRBV28 and TRBJ1-2; possibly TRBD1 for D (5 bases). The sequenced material came from peripheral blood. CDR3 coding DNA: TGTGCCAGCCGTTATCTAGGAGGGGCTAACTATGGCTACACCTTC. This codes for CASRYLGGANYGYTF.